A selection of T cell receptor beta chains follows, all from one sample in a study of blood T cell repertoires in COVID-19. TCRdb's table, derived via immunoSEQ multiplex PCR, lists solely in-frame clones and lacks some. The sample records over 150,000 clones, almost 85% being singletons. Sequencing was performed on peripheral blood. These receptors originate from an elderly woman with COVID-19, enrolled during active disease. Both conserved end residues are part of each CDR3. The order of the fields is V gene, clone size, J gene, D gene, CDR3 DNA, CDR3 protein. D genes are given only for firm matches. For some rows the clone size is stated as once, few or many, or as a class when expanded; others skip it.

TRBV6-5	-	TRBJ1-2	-	TGTGCCAGCAGTTTCCCCGGGGGCTATGGCTACACCTTC	CASSFPGGYGYTF
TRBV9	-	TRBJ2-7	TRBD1	TGTGCCAGCAGCGTAGTGGGACAGGGACTCGACGAGCAGTACTTC	CASSVVGQGLDEQYF
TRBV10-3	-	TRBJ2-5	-	TGTGCCATCAGTGAGTCGACTCCAGAGGAGACCCAGTACTTC	CAISESTPEETQYF
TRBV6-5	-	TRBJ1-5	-	TGTGCCAGCAGTTACGGGACAAATAGCAATCAGCCCCAGCATTTT	CASSYGTNSNQPQHF
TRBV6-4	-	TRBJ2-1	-	TGTGCCAGCAGCAAGGAGTTGTGGGGGCTGGAGCAGTTCTTC	CASSKELWGLEQFF
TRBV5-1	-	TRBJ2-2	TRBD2	TGCGCCAGCAGCTCGGGACTAGCGGGAGGGCCCGGCACCGGGGAGCTGTTTTTT	CASSSGLAGGPGTGELFF
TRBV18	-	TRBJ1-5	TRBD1	TGTGCCAGCTCACCTACACAGGGGTCCGGGCTTCAGCCCCAGCATTTT	CASSPTQGSGLQPQHF
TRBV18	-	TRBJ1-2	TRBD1	TGTGCCAGCTCACCATCGGGACAGAACTATGGCTACACCTTC	CASSPSGQNYGYTF
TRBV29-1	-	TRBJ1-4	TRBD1	TGCAGCGTTGACGGGACAGGAGGGGAAAAACTGTTTTTT	CSVDGTGGEKLFF
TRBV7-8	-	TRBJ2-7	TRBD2	TGTGCCAGCAGCTTATCTACTGGGGCTAGCGGGGGCTACGAGCAGTACTTC	CASSLSTGASGGYEQYF
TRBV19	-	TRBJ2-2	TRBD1	TGTGCCAGTAGGGGGACAGGGAACACCGGGGAGCTGTTTTTT	CASRGTGNTGELFF
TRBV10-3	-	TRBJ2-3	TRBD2	TGTGCCATCAGTGTGTTAGCGGGGGGGGCAGATACGCAGTATTTT	CAISVLAGGADTQYF
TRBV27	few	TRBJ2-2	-	TGTGCCAGCAGTTTATCGCAGGGGCGCGCGGGGGAGCTGTTTTTT	CASSLSQGRAGELFF
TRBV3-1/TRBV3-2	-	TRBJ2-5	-	TGTGCCAGCAGCCAGAGGGTTATCTACGAGACCCAGTACTTC	CASSQRVIYETQYF
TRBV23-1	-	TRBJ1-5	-	TGCGCCAGCAGTCAAGACGGGAATCAGCCCCAGCATTTT	CASSQDGNQPQHF
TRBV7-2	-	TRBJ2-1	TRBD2	TGTGCCAGCAGCTTAGCGGGAGGGCCCTACAATGAGCAGTTCTTC	CASSLAGGPYNEQFF
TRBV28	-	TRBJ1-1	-	TGTGCCAGCAGTTCACCCTCAGGATTGAGCACTGAAGCTTTCTTT	CASSSPSGLSTEAFF
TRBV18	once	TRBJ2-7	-	TGTGCCAGCTCGCCGGACTGGTCCTACGAGCAGTACTTC	CASSPDWSYEQYF
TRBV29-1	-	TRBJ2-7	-	TGCAGCGTTGATCCCGGGGGAAGGGGCTACGAGCAGTACTTC	CSVDPGGRGYEQYF
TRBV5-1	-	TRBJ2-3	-	TGCGCCAGCAGCTTGGATCCGGGAATGGGGACAGATACGCAGTATTTT	CASSLDPGMGTDTQYF